The text below deals with one T cell receptor (beta chain). The antigen it binds to is not known. No base quality information exists; no much larger clone differs at one position. Libraries were prepared through the immunoSEQ multiplex PCR assay. The multiplex PCR relied on a mix of 60 forward primers for TCR Vbeta segments and 13 reverse primers for TCR Jbeta segments. The CDR3 region of rearranged TCR beta genes was amplified from genomic DNA with a multiplex PCR assay. The amplified TCR beta libraries were sequenced on the Illumina HiSeq System as 87-base-pair reads. On the study's bioinformatics: Across the roughly 640 repertoires, a later analysis counted tens of millions of unique TCR beta chains, 9.5 million to 13 million of which were shared by at least two donors. Raw reads were error-corrected and collapsed into unique sequences by a nearest-neighbor algorithm in which closely related sequences were merged to remove PCR and sequencing errors. V, D and J gene segments were assigned by aligning CDR3 sequences to IMGT reference sequences. For a sequence to be retained, at least a six-nucleotide match to both a V gene segment and a J gene segment was required. A rearrangement was called productive if the CDR3 had no stop codons and remained in frame with V and J, and every other rearrangement was called non-productive. CDR3 was defined by IMGT convention, running from the second conserved V-encoded cysteine to the conserved J-encoded phenylalanine. The earlier analysis of fewer than 750 of the donors excluded sequences that lacked an unambiguous match to a single V gene segment. In an earlier analysis of approximately 610 of the donors, V segments were called functional above 56.7% productive rearrangements and were called segregating when the between-donor standard deviation exceeded 5%. A statistical classification framework was built to diagnose cytomegalovirus status from the catalog of TCR beta chain sequences. In a later analysis, V and J genes were assigned by comparing TCR nucleotide sequences against IMGT/GENE-DB human TR gene sequences. A later analysis assigned CDR3 sequences and most-parsimonious VDJ recombination scenarios with the TCRdist pipeline. In a later analysis, each TCR beta chain was defined by its CDR3 amino acid sequence together with its V-gene family, and reads without a unique V-gene family were excluded. A later analysis removed nearly 600 highly shared, low-generation-probability nucleotide sequences to deal with suspected cross-contamination and a sequencing artifact. In a later analysis, a clonal expansion index was calculated for each public chain from normalized within-repertoire ranks of inferred template counts. A later analysis computed generation probabilities with a VDJ recombination model fitted to out-of-frame rearrangements, and checked the results against IGoR. A later analysis scored TCR-TCR, TCR-HLA and TCR-CMV co-occurrence with hypergeometric tests, applying a repertoire-size bias correction to TCR pairs. A later analysis estimated false discovery rates by permuting HLA or CMV assignments 20 times. A later analysis grouped co-occurring TCRs with DBSCAN, adding TCRdist sequence similarity when clustering within HLA-allele-positive subsets. Repertoires with fewer than 30,000 or more than 120,000 public chains, plus five repertoires with anomalous nucleotide sharing, were excluded from co-occurrence clustering. What TCRdb holds here is the immuneACCESS table cut down to in-frame rearrangements. Part of the clones is not present; checked against another copy, under half of the missing clones reflect an unresolved V gene, and the others are unexplained. V and J calls and clone size come straight from that table; D and trimming were deduced from the DNA. This sample is represented by 60,000 or so clones; over 60% of them were singletons. The ten most abundant clones make up around 25% of the sample.

This sample was taken from a study of cytomegalovirus exposure and HLA in healthy donors (dated by TCRdb to about 2017). Study-level background: An earlier analysis of around 600 of the donors reported 250 to 300 Gb of sequence data and about 100 million unique TCR beta sequences from 150 million to 200 million T cells. Around 330 gigabases of sequencing data and roughly 80 million unique TCR sequences made up an early release that covered under 750 HLA-typed donors. The aim of the study was to test whether cataloging public T cell receptors could identify signatures of past pathogen exposure. Five DR-DQ haplotypes were handled as single units for association and clustering because linkage in the cohort was strong. To predict cytomegalovirus infection status, the study combined high-throughput TCR immunosequencing, statistical association of individual TCRs with disease status, and machine learning. Among the approximately 430 genotyped donors, around 81% belonged to the genetic ancestry cluster associated with self-reported Caucasian donors. An earlier analysis of a few hundred of the donors applied high-throughput TCR beta sequencing to assess whether each TCR beta V gene segment acted as functional or pseudogenic. The T cell repertoires of several hundred subjects were profiled by immunosequencing and related to cytomegalovirus serostatus. Typing coverage varied by locus: about 620-630 donors for A, B, C, DRB1 and DQB1; approximately 500 for DQA1; around 610 for DPA1; roughly 450 for DPB1. Every discovery cohort repertoire had been produced on one sequencing platform. In a later analysis, previously published TCR beta repertoires from 550 to 750 donors were re-analyzed and high-resolution HLA genotyping was added so that TCR occurrence patterns could be studied. HLA typing included class I and class II loci at four-digit resolution. Donor age, sex, ethnicity and CMV serostatus were compiled together with the repertoire data. In addition to the first cohort of approximately 650 subjects, a separate validation cohort of some 120 different subjects was used. In the later analysis, no new phenotypic data were used to find candidate immune exposures; instead, reliance was placed on TCR beta sequences and their occurrence across donors. Among 398 genotyped donors of the cohort, an average of approximately 240,000 unique TCR beta nucleotide sequences were sequenced per donor, roughly 20% of them non-productive. A later genetic analysis took genome-wide SNP genotypes for about 55% of the 666 donors and used that subset as a discovery cohort.

The cohort comprised some 730 healthy bone marrow donors. All cohort members were sampled while nominally healthy, although unrecorded immune exposures were likely present. The donor was CMV seropositive and belonged to the group of 250 to 350 seropositive cohort members. A peripheral blood sample was provided by each donor, and peripheral blood mononuclear cells were used for TCR beta sequencing. Genomic DNA was extracted from the blood cell samples with the Qiagen DNeasy Blood Extraction Kit. Overall study outcomes, separate from this receptor: The sequencing pipeline was judged likely to have produced a cluster of highly shared sequence variants as a technical artifact. The classifier was reported to diagnose cytomegalovirus status with high specificity and sensitivity in both the original cohort and the validation cohort. Correlated functional status among segregating V segments might be attributable to linkage disequilibrium, but an unknown experimental factor could not be ruled out. Presence/absence analyses assumed roughly uniform sequencing depth across donors, an assumption that may not hold. It was suggested by the authors that the approach could potentially be generalized to other disease states and immunological phenotypes. In an earlier analysis of approximately 590 of the donors, most TCR beta V segments appeared in productive rearrangements about 87% or about 30% of the time, broadly matching IMGT annotations. In a later analysis, TCR association rates were found to vary across HLA loci, with the most associated TCRs seen for DRB1 alleles and the fewest for HLA-C alleles. Specific HLA alleles were associated with 15,000 to 20,000 TCR beta sequences at a false discovery rate of 0.05 in a later analysis. Immune exposure information for the cohort was limited to CMV serostatus. In this cohort, only TCR beta chains were sequenced, and detectable features were limited by the absence of alpha or paired-chain data. A later genetic analysis associated a missense DCLRE1C variant with V-gene and J-gene trimming of TCR beta chains, and an independent cohort replicated the association. Most TCR sequences were observed very rarely across donors, whereas some public TCRs were present in many individuals. Because HLA typing was unavailable for some donors at each locus, only the typed subset was used in association tests. Because counts were too low, 15 to 20 rarely observed V segments, including chromosome 9 orphons, were excluded from the earlier analysis of 587 of the donors. A further reported finding was that TCR beta sequences accurately predicted the HLA-A and HLA-B alleles for most subjects in the first cohort. Strong co-occurrence of HLA alleles, especially DR and DQ, made assigning TCR associations to individual alleles difficult. Three of the identified cytomegalovirus-associated TCR beta chains were confirmed in vitro to be specific for cytomegalovirus antigens. A total of some 180 TCR beta chains were listed by the study as associated with cytomegalovirus. A later analysis found that most CMV-associated TCR beta chains appeared HLA-restricted, with HLA associations seemingly driven largely by CMV exposure. According to a later genetic analysis, donors in an Asian-associated ancestry cluster had fewer N-insertions in productive TCRs than the roughly 660-donor mean. Some IMGT-functional V segments, including TRBV6-2 and TRBV6-3, could not be told apart with the 87-base-pair reads, so those segments were excluded. In a later analysis, HLA-associated TCR beta chains were found to be more clonally expanded and to have lower generation probabilities than equally common non-associated chains. According to a later analysis, parvovirus B19, influenza, CMV and Epstein-Barr virus appeared linked to several top co-occurrence clusters.

CDR1 and CDR2, per the germline V gene (reference sequence), are MNHEY and SMNVEV. Spanning cysteine to phenylalanine, the CDR3 consists of 12 amino acids. Just CDR3 DNA is preserved here, 36 bases in frame from base 1. Trimming removed 4 bases from V and 6 bases from J, leaving 6 bases between the germline ends. The sequenced sample was PBMCs. The chain was built from TRBV27 and TRBJ2-2, with no reliable assignment of the D segment. This clonotype originated in a man aged 45-65 years in good health and CMV-seropositive. The CDR3 reads CASSWLAGELFF. The nucleotide sequence is TGTGCCAGCAGTTGGCTCGCCGGGGAGCTGTTTTTT.